The 22 T cell receptor beta chains given below trace back to one sample, sequenced in a study of regulatory T cells in long-lasting Graves disease. TCR beta libraries were built with iRepertoire HTBI primers and Arm-PCR of CDR3 regions. TCRdb recomputed calls from the multiplex PCR reads with MiXCR, one row per CDR3 protein. In the table there are about 470,000 distinct CDR3 sequences, 20% to 25% of which are singletons. The time point denotes: persistent/refractory GD, antithyroid drugs over 5 years with positive TRAb. Construction of the TCR library relied on RNA isolated from PBMCs. The sample consisted of peripheral blood mononuclear cells (PBMCs), taken when the disease was refractory, from a patient treated with antithyroid drugs. The receptors come from a female donor with Graves disease.

The V gene is TRBV11-2, the J gene TRBJ2-6; 9 bases line up with TRBD1. Germline V gene sequence: CDR1 SGHAT, CDR2 FQNNGV. Trimming cost V 2 bases and J 0 bases; bases outside gene matches: 8. This CDR3 has 19 residues. The CDR3 reads CASSLRAGQGFSGANVLTF. The CDR3 bases are TGTGCCAGCAGCTTAAGAGCGGGACAGGGTTTCTCTGGGGCCAACGTCCTGACTTTC.

The sample holds many counts of this clonotype. The rearrangement uses TRBV27 and TRBJ1-1, with D perhaps matching TRBD1 (5 bases). Germline assignment: CDR1 MNHEY and CDR2 SMNVEV (reference sequence). This CDR3 is 13 amino acids long. Trimming took off 5 bases at V and 1 base at J, with 8 bases between the two ends. The CDR3 DNA reads as TGTGCCAGCAGTACAGGCGCGAACACTGAAGCTTTCTTT. As protein: CASSTGANTEAFF.

This clonotype occurred once. The chain has TRBV11-3 and TRBJ2-1; 8 positions agree with TRBD1. V was pared by 5 bases and J by 2 bases, with 5 bases of the junction left unmatched. CDR1 is SGHNT and CDR2 is YENEEA in the germline V gene. The CDR3 has 15 amino acids. The CDR3 bases are TGTGCCAGCAGCCAGAGACAGGGGACCTACAATGAGCAGTTCTTC. Translated: CASSQRQGTYNEQFF.

This clonotype occurred many times. The chain combines TRBV4-1 with TRBJ2-5; a possible D gene is TRBD2 (5 bases). V lost 0 bases and J lost 5, with 7 bases in between. The CDR3 spans 13 residues. Germline V lookup: CDR1 MGHRA, CDR2 YSYEKL. Here the CDR3 DNA reads TGCGCCAGCAGCCAAGATACGGGGGAGACCCAGTACTTC. Amino acids: CASSQDTGETQYF.

The chain recombines TRBV6-2 or TRBV6-3 with TRBJ1-1; D uncertain. V lost 5 bases and J lost 6, with 19 bases in between. The CDR3 runs 15 residues. From germline, CDR1 is MNHEY and CDR2 SVGEGT. As DNA, the CDR3 is TGTGCCAGCAGTGCATCAGAAGGTCTTAGGGCTGAAGCTTTCTTT. It specifies CASSASEGLRAEAFF.

The genes are TRBV20-1 and TRBJ2-5, with D perhaps TRBD2 (6 bases). V was cut by 6 bases and J by 5 bases, with 16 bases left in between. The CDR3 contains 13 residues. Germline CDR1 and CDR2: DFQATT and SNEGSKA (reference sequence). The CDR3 nucleotides are TGCAGTGCCAGAACAACTGGAGGGGAGACCCAGTACTTC. Translating gives CSARTTGGETQYF.

This chain links TRBV6-1 with TRBJ1-5; TRBD1 matches 12 bases. The germline gives CDR1 MNHNS, CDR2 SASEGT. CDR3 length: 17 amino acids. J was trimmed by 1 base and V by 5 bases; bases with no gene match: 6. CDR3 sequence (DNA): TGTGCCAGCAGTCGGGACAGGGGGCTAGCGAGCAATCAGCCCCAGCATTTT. Protein: CASSRDRGLASNQPQHF.

This clonotype was counted a few times. The chain employs TRBV6-1 and TRBJ1-2, with D maybe TRBD1 (6 bases). Trimming shortened V by 6 bases and J by 8 bases, and 16 bases separated the two germline ends. The CDR3 extends over 13 amino acids. Germline V CDR1 and CDR2: MNHNS, SASEGT. CDR3 residues: CASRDGTNGGYTF. The CDR3 DNA sequence: TGTGCCAGCAGGGACGGGACAAATGGGGGCTACACCTTC.

V is TRBV20-1 and J is TRBJ2-1; TRBD2 matches at 10 bases. From germline, CDR1 is DFQATT and CDR2 SNEGSKA (reference sequence). The ends lost 2 bases at V and 1 base at J; junction bases unmatched: 5. CDR3 length: 16 residues. For the CDR3, the DNA is TGCAGTGCTAGACCTAGCGGGAGATGGTCCTACAATGAGCAGTTCTTC. This encodes CSARPSGRWSYNEQFF.

This clonotype was counted ten times or more. The chain carries TRBV7-9 and TRBJ1-4, with 9 bases identical to TRBD1. Germline values: CDR1 SEHNR, CDR2 FQNEAQ (reference sequence). After removal of 4 bases from V and 5 bases from J, the junction contained 11 bases not matched to a gene. The CDR3 is 17 residues long. The CDR3 DNA is TGTGCCAGCAGCTCCCTTCGATGGGACAGGGAGAATGAAAAACTGTTTTTT. Protein sequence: CASSSLRWDRENEKLFF.

This clonotype was seen a handful of times. This chain uses TRBV5-1 with TRBJ2-1; 11 positions agree with TRBD1. This CDR3 is built from 15 residues. J was trimmed by 9 bases and V by 0 bases; bases with no gene match: 5. Germline CDR1 reads SGHRS; CDR2 reads YFSETQ. The CDR3 sequence is CASSLVPGQGVEQFF. The CDR3 DNA sequence: TGCGCCAGCAGCTTGGTACCGGGACAGGGGGTTGAGCAGTTCTTC.

This clonotype turned up a few times. The rearrangement uses TRBV7-9 and TRBJ2-2; perhaps TRBD1 as D (6 bases). The CDR3 contains 15 residues. CDR1 is SEHNR, CDR2 FQNEAQ, per germline (reference sequence). Trimming removed 5 bases from V and 1 base from J, with 11 bases in between. CDR3 coding DNA: TGTGCCAGCAGCGCCACAGGGAAGAACACCGGGGAGCTGTTTTTT. Its translation is CASSATGKNTGELFF.

This clonotype has only a few counts. This sequence joins TRBV19 and TRBJ1-5; TRBD1 might be the D (5 bases). Germline V gene lookup returns CDR1 LNHDA and CDR2 SQIVND (reference sequence). With 7 bases removed from V and 1 base from J, the gap between germline ends came to 11 bases. This CDR3 is 14 amino acids long. CDR3 in amino acids: CASIPRESNQPQHF. DNA for the CDR3: TGTGCCAGTATCCCCAGGGAGAGCAATCAGCCCCAGCATTTT. Supplemented by reference TRBV19 and TRBJ1-5, the full variable domain reads DGGITQSPKYLFRKEGQNVTLSCEQNLNHDAMYWYRQDPGQGLRLIYYSQIVNDFQKGDIAEGYSVSREKKESFPLTVTSAQKNPTAFYLCASIPRESNQPQHFGDGTRLSIL.

V usage is TRBV7-3 and J usage is TRBJ1-1; possibly TRBD1 for D (5 bases). CDR1 is SGHTA, CDR2 FQGTGA, per germline. Trimming pared 2 bases from V and 3 bases from J, leaving 10 bases between. This CDR3 is built from 14 residues. CDR3 coding DNA: TGTGCCAGCAGCTTAGGTTTAGGGGACACTGAAGCTTTCTTT. Its translation is CASSLGLGDTEAFF.

This clonotype was detected only a few times. This chain joins TRBV3-1 and TRBJ2-5, with 13 bases lining up with TRBD2. The germline CDR1 and CDR2 sequences are LGHDT and YNNKEL (reference sequence). J lost 4 bases, V lost 3 bases, and 2 bases had no gene match. The CDR3 contains 15 residues. The CDR3 sequence: CASSQGLAGPETQYF. CDR3 DNA sequence: TGTGCCAGCAGCCAGGGACTAGCGGGACCAGAGACCCAGTACTTC.

This clonotype came up a few times. DNA of the CDR3: TGTGCCAGCGAAGGGGGGGGCCTCTTAAACACTGAAGCTTTCTTT. Its protein is CASEGGGLLNTEAFF. V and J are TRBV6-1 and TRBJ1-1, with TRBD1 as a possible D gene (6 bases). V was clipped by 8 bases and J by 2 bases, with 18 bases between them. The CDR3 contains 15 residues. Germline CDR1 reads MNHNS; CDR2 reads SASEGT.

This clonotype was picked up many times. The rearrangement links TRBV28 to TRBJ2-5; D is ambiguous. The CDR3 has 17 amino acids. Trimming took 5 bases from V and 1 from J, leaving 20 bases between them. Germline CDR1 and CDR2: MDHEN and SYDVKM. The CDR3 is CASSAQSPQPFQETQYF. Written as DNA, the CDR3 is TGTGCCAGCAGTGCCCAATCCCCACAACCCTTCCAAGAGACCCAGTACTTC. Full variable domain (missing parts from reference TRBV28 and TRBJ2-5): DVKVTQSSRYLVKRTGEKVFLECVQDMDHENMFWYRQDPGLGLRLIYFSYDVKMKEKGDIPEGYSVSREKKERFSLILESASTNQTSMYLCASSAQSPQPFQETQYFGPGTRLLVL.

With respect to this clonotype: At one end the junction does not follow the germline gene, possibly because of a read error. The chain links TRBV10-3 to TRBJ2-7; no clear D gene. Germline V lookup: CDR1 ENHRY, CDR2 SYGVKD. This CDR3 is built from 11 residues. This CDR3 reads CAIGEYYEQYF. CDR3 coding DNA: TGTGCCATCGGTGAATATTACGAGCAGTACTTC.

Worth noting for this clonotype: At one end the junction does not follow the germline gene, possibly because of a read error. The chain recombines TRBV19 with TRBJ1-1; no clear D. This CDR3 region has 13 residues. Germline CDR1 and CDR2: LNHDA and SQIVND (reference sequence). The chain's CDR3 is CASTIELNTEAFF. In DNA, the CDR3 is TGTGCCAGTACTATAGAGTTGAACACTGAAGCTTTCTTT.

The CDR3 sequence: CASSQGNRYEQYF. DNA for the CDR3: TGTGCCAGCAGCCAAGGTAACAGATACGAGCAGTACTTC. The chain couples TRBV14 to TRBJ2-7; D gene ambiguous. The germline CDR1 and CDR2 sequences are SGHDN and FVKESK. The CDR3 is 13 amino acids. With 1 base removed from V and 4 bases from J, the gap between germline ends came to 8 bases. Using reference TRBV14 and TRBJ2-7 for the parts outside the CDR3, the full variable domain is EAGVTQFPSHSVIEKGQTVTLRCDPISGHDNLYWYRRVMGKEIKFLLHFVKESKQDESGMPNNRFLAERTGGTYSTLKVQPAELEDSGVYFCASSQGNRYEQYFGPGTRLTVT.

This clonotype was counted ten times or more. The CDR3 spells CASRYKRQRANYGYTF. CDR3 coding DNA: TGTGCCAGCCGGTACAAACGACAACGTGCTAACTATGGCTACACCTTC. The V and J genes are TRBV28 and TRBJ1-2; D ambiguous. V dropped 8 bases and J dropped 0 bases, with 19 bases sitting between them. The germline CDR1 and CDR2 sequences are MDHEN and SYDVKM. This CDR3 is built from 16 residues.

This clonotype was counted a single time. The DNA of the CDR3 is TGCAGTGCTTTGGTGGGGACTAGCGGATATGGCTCTGGGGCCAACGTCCTGACTTTC. Its protein is CSALVGTSGYGSGANVLTF. The chain uses TRBV20-1 and TRBJ2-6, with TRBD2 matching over 11 bases. The CDR3 loop spans 19 amino acids. Germline-derived CDR1 and CDR2 are DFQATT and SNEGSKA (reference sequence). V trimming: 5 bases; J trimming: 0 bases; junction bases outside the gene matches: 12.